A selection of T cell receptor beta chains follows, all from one sample in a study of T cell repertoires in aging, cancer and after chemotherapy. TCRdb re-derived calls from the multiplex PCR reads in MiXCR, one entry per CDR3 protein. This table has 2,000 to 2,500 distinct CDR3 sequences, about 30% appearing once. The sample comprised blood. The receptors derive from a human donor with a solid tumor. Each CDR3 is given with its conserved first and last residue. A D gene is named only where the DNA matches it firmly. Rows may omit the clone size; those that give it use once, few, many or a size class.

d_call clone_size j_call v_call cdr3_aa cdr3_nt
TRBD2 - TRBJ2-5 TRBV11-3 CASSMRTSGGFSGETQYF TGTGCCAGCAGCATGAGGACTAGCGGGGGCTTCTCAGGGGAGACCCAGTACTTC
- medium-sized TRBJ2-5 TRBV18 CASSPSGARETQYF TGTGCCAGCTCACCATCCGGGGCGAGAGAGACCCAGTACTTC
- medium-sized TRBJ2-3 TRBV19 CASSQGLRTDTQYF TGTGCCAGTAGTCAGGGGTTGCGCACAGATACGCAGTATTTT
- medium-sized TRBJ1-2 TRBV15 CATRRDTDGYTF TGTGCCACCAGAAGAGATACCGATGGCTACACCTTC
- few TRBJ1-5 TRBV6-1 CASSEQPGGEGQPQHF TGTGCCAGCAGTGAACAGCCCGGGGGCGAGGGTCAGCCCCAGCATTTT
TRBD1 medium-sized TRBJ1-5 TRBV6-5 CASSQDRGRGQPQHF TGTGCCAGCAGTCAGGACAGGGGCAGGGGTCAGCCCCAGCATTTT
TRBD2 few TRBJ2-3 TRBV10-3 CAISDGASGGTDTQYF TGTGCCATCAGCGACGGGGCTAGCGGGGGCACAGATACGCAGTATTTT
- few TRBJ1-2 TRBV6-6 CASSYLQDGYTF TGTGCCAGCAGTTACCTCCAGGATGGCTACACCTTC
- - TRBJ1-1 TRBV18 CASSPSRTWNTEAFF TGTGCCAGCTCACCATCGCGTACGTGGAACACTGAAGCTTTCTTT
- - TRBJ2-2 TRBV18 CASTLNQNTGELFF TGTGCCAGCACCCTAAACCAGAACACCGGGGAGCTGTTTTTT
- - TRBJ1-6 TRBV4-3 CASSQVEGSSPLHF TGCGCCAGCAGCCAAGTGGAAGGCAGTTCACCCCTCCACTTT
- few TRBJ1-2 TRBV7-9 CASSALTGSGYTF TGTGCCAGCAGCGCGCTCACAGGGAGCGGCTACACCTTC
- - TRBJ2-7 TRBV6-5 CASSEAGTYEQYF TGTGCCAGCAGTGAGGCGGGCACCTACGAGCAGTACTTC
- few TRBJ2-7 TRBV6-5 CASRPDRSLSSYEQYF TGTGCCAGCAGACCTGACAGGTCCCTCTCCTCCTACGAGCAGTACTTC
TRBD1 medium-sized TRBJ2-3 TRBV10-1 CASSEGQGATDTQYF TGCGCCAGCAGTGAGGGACAGGGGGCCACAGATACGCAGTATTTT